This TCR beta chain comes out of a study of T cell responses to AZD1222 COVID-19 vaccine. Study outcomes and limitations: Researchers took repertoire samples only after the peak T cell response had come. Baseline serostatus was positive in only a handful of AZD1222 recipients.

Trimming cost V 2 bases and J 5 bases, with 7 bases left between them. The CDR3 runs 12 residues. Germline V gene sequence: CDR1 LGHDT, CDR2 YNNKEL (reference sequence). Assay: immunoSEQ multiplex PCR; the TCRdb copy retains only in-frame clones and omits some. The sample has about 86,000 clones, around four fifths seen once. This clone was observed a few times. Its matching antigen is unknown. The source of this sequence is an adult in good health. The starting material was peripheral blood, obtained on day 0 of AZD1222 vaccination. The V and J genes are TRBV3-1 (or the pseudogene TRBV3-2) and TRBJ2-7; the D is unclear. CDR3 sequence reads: CASSQRGDEQYF. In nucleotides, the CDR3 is TGTGCCAGCAGCCAACGCGGCGACGAGCAGTACTTC.